This TCR beta chain was observed in a study of graft-versus-host responses after intestinal transplantation. Only in-frame clones appear in the TCRdb table, and some are missing; sequencing was by immunoSEQ multiplex PCR. The sample yields roughly 120,000 clones, around 94% seen once. Of note for this clone: The antigen remains undetermined.

The sequence came from a human donor who was the organ donor for an intestinal transplant. The sample was unstimulated CD4+ T cells sorted from spleen or lymph node cells, taken before transplant.

CDR3 bases: TGCGCCAGCAGCCAAGAAGGGTATATACATGCGCAGTATTTT. This codes for CASSQEGYIHAQYF. This chain links TRBV4-1 with TRBJ2-3; D remains ambiguous. The CDR3 totals 14 residues. Germline loops: CDR1 MGHRA, CDR2 YSYEKL. Trimming cost V 0 bases and J 10 bases, with 14 bases left between them.